This TCR beta chain appears in the sequencing data of a study of long-term antiretroviral therapy in people with HIV. About the study: The earliest samples predate the 2015 immediate-ART recommendation by about a decade. Study-wide results and caveats: There were no data on ART adherence, viral resistance or therapy changes, a gap that limits inferences about post-ART repertoire changes. After ART, diversity increased yet remained lower than transplant donor controls.

Germline V gene data show CDR1 as MNHEY and CDR2 as SMNVEV (reference sequence). This CDR3 is built from 15 residues. The V gene end was trimmed by 4 bases and the J gene end by 1 base; junction bases not matched to a gene: 3. To note about this clone: Antigen specificity is unknown.

Researchers ran immunoSEQ v3.0 at survey level. Profiling relied on immunoSEQ multiplex PCR, and the TCRdb table lists in-frame clones only, not all of them. The sample holds some 30,000 clones, 87% seen once. The source was unsorted PBMCs, collected 1.1 years after starting antiretroviral therapy. The sequence was collected from a man younger than 35 with HIV. This chain links TRBV27 with TRBJ2-1; 8 bases are a match to TRBD1. CDR3 nucleotide sequence: TGTGCCAGCAGTTCAGGGACAGGTTCCTACAATGAGCAGTTCTTC. Its protein product is CASSSGTGSYNEQFF.